This T cell receptor beta chain was sequenced for a study of blood T cell repertoires in COVID-19. About the study: Acute and convalescent COVID-19 specimens originated in the United States, Italy and Spain. T cells, B-cell-depleted T cells, or PBMCs supplied cDNA or gDNA.

Original data processing: Estimation of nucleated cell counts relied on the amplification of reference gene primers. The repertoire was sequenced with immunoSEQ multiplex PCR; TCRdb's copy has only in-frame clones and lacks some. That table supplies the V and J calls and clone size; D and trimming were determined from the DNA. The data show about 27,000 clones, with roughly four fifths seen just once and 60% to 70% held by the top ten. This CDR3 has 14 amino acids. CDR1 and CDR2 from the germline V gene are SGHRS and YFSETQ. Trimming took 2 bases from V and 3 from J; bases not matched to a gene: 2. The TCR originated in a man in his sixties or seventies with acute or convalescent COVID-19. The V call is TRBV5-1, the J call TRBJ2-3, with TRBD1 matching over 8 bases. The specimen sequenced was peripheral blood. CDR3 region: CASSFRDRTDTQYF. As DNA, the CDR3 is TGCGCCAGCAGCTTCCGGGACAGGACAGATACGCAGTATTTT.